These 21 T cell receptor beta chains share one sample of origin, sequenced in a study of T cell responses to AZD1222 COVID-19 vaccine. Method: immunoSEQ multiplex PCR; TCRdb's copy keeps in-frame clones and lacks some. The table lists 85,000 to 110,000 clones, over 80% of them singletons. The sequences come from peripheral blood, collected on day 0 of AZD1222 vaccination. Receptors originate from an adult in good health.

The V gene is TRBV4-3, the J gene TRBJ2-7; no reliable D call. The CDR3 contains 18 residues. Per the germline V gene, CDR1 is LGHNA and CDR2 is YSLEER. V shed 0 bases and J shed 3 bases, with 21 bases lying between them. The CDR3 region is CASSQEVALLSQVYEQYF. DNA for the CDR3: TGCGCCAGCAGCCAAGAGGTGGCCCTCCTTTCACAAGTCTACGAGCAGTACTTC.

This clone was seen more than once but under ten times. This chain joins TRBV6-5 and TRBJ1-2, with D tentatively TRBD1 (5 bases). The CDR3 is 15 residues long. Looked up from germline, CDR1 is MNHEY and CDR2 is SVGAGI. The ends were cut back, 2 bases at V and 2 bases at J, with 12 bases in the middle. The CDR3 here is CASSYSSGSNYGYTF. In nucleotides, the CDR3 is TGTGCCAGCAGTTACAGCTCAGGGTCAAACTATGGCTACACCTTC.

The rearrangement uses TRBV6-4 and TRBJ1-1; no reliable D call. CDR1 is MRHNA, CDR2 SNTAGT, per germline. The CDR3 has 13 amino acids. V was clipped by 4 bases and J by 0 bases, with 6 bases between them. The CDR3 DNA follows: TGTGCCAGCAGTGCACACTTGAACACTGAAGCTTTCTTT. Translation: CASSAHLNTEAFF.

This chain joins TRBV11-2 and TRBJ2-5, with 12 bases lining up with TRBD1. This CDR3 comprises 16 residues. Trimming took 5 bases from V and 3 from J; bases not matched to a gene: 7. Germline-derived CDR1 and CDR2 are SGHAT and FQNNGV. The CDR3 region is CASSPGDRGREETQYF. The CDR3, as DNA: TGTGCCAGCAGCCCGGGGGACAGGGGGCGCGAAGAGACCCAGTACTTC.

This chain uses TRBV10-3 with TRBJ2-7; D perhaps matches TRBD1 (5 bases). The CDR3 extends over 13 amino acids. V gave up 6 bases and J gave up 2 bases, with 11 bases separating them. Per the germline V gene, CDR1 is ENHRY and CDR2 is SYGVKD. The CDR3 DNA reads as TGTGCCATCAGAACGGACACCACCTACGAGCAGTACTTC. This translates into CAIRTDTTYEQYF.

V and J are TRBV5-5 and TRBJ1-6; D remains unclear. Germline-derived CDR1 and CDR2 are SGHKS and YYEKEE (reference sequence). The CDR3 is made up of 13 amino acids. Deletions cut 1 base from V and 8 bases from J, with 7 bases between. CDR3 loop: CASSLIWDSPLHF. The CDR3 nucleotides read TGTGCCAGCAGCTTGATCTGGGATTCACCCCTCCACTTT.

This chain links TRBV9 with TRBJ2-6; D is undetermined. Germline V gives CDR1 SGDLS, CDR2 YYNGEE. The CDR3 sequence is 14 residues long. Between the trimmed V and J ends, which lost 0 bases and 2 bases, there was a span of 3 bases. CDR3 loop: CASSVDAGANVLTF. The CDR3 region has the DNA TGTGCCAGCAGCGTAGACGCTGGGGCCAACGTCCTGACTTTC.

The chain recombines TRBV18 with TRBJ1-2; unclear D gene. The V end was cut by 2 bases, the J end by 6 bases, with 10 bases between. CDR1 and CDR2 (germline): KGHSH, LQKENI. The CDR3 totals 13 residues. The DNA for the CDR3 is TGTGCCAGCTCACCAGGTCAGACGGATGGCTACACCTTC. It is translated as CASSPGQTDGYTF.

V and J are TRBV3-1 (or the pseudogene TRBV3-2) and TRBJ1-2; no firm D call. The CDR3 totals 16 residues. CDR1 and CDR2 from the germline V gene are LGHDT and YNNKEL (reference sequence). Between the trimmed V and J ends, which lost 1 base and 2 bases, there was a span of 14 bases. The CDR3 DNA reads as TGTGCCAGCAGCCAAGTCTTCTCGGTCACAAACTATGGCTACACCTTC. Translation: CASSQVFSVTNYGYTF.

This chain links TRBV5-1 with TRBJ2-1, with TRBD1 matching over 10 bases. The CDR3 totals 15 residues. The V gene's germline CDR1 is SGHRS and CDR2 YFSETQ. Trimming at V came to 3 bases and at J to 7 bases, leaving 7 bases not matched to a gene. CDR3 amino acids: CASSYTGQGGNEQFF. The CDR3 nucleotides read TGCGCCAGCAGCTACACTGGACAGGGGGGGAATGAGCAGTTCTTC. Supplemented by reference TRBV5-1 and TRBJ2-1, the full variable domain reads KAGVTQTPRYLIKTRGQQVTLSCSPISGHRSVSWYQQTPGQGLQFLFEYFSETQRNKGNFPGRFSGRQFSNSRSEMNVSTLELGDSALYLCASSYTGQGGNEQFFGPGTRLTVL.

The chain recombines TRBV6-6 with TRBJ2-3, with TRBD2 matching 9 bases. This CDR3 contains 16 residues. Per the germline V gene, CDR1 is MNHNY and CDR2 is SVGAGI (reference sequence). V dropped 0 bases and J dropped 4; count of bases not matched to a gene: 5. The DNA of the CDR3 is TGTGCCAGCAGTTACTCGGGGGGGACTAGCCCAGATACGCAGTATTTT. Its protein product is CASSYSGGTSPDTQYF.

The rearrangement uses TRBV9 and TRBJ1-1; D is ambiguous. Germline CDR1 SGDLS, CDR2 YYNGEE. The CDR3 extends over 14 amino acids. Between the trimmed V and J ends, which lost 4 bases and 1 base, there was a span of 11 bases. This CDR3 reads CASSPDPRNTEAFF. DNA of the CDR3: TGTGCCAGCAGCCCCGACCCTAGGAACACTGAAGCTTTCTTT. Combining the CDR3 with reference TRBV9 and TRBJ1-1 gives the whole variable domain DSGVTQTPKHLITATGQRVTLRCSPRSGDLSVYWYQQSLDQGLQFLIQYYNGEERAKGNILERFSAQQFPDLHSELNLSSLELGDSALYFCASSPDPRNTEAFFGQGTRLTVV.

The chain has TRBV15 and TRBJ1-1, with D maybe TRBD1 (6 bases). The V end lost 4 bases, the J end lost 8 bases, and 14 bases lay between the germline ends. Germline V gene data show CDR1 as LNHNV and CDR2 as YYDKDF (reference sequence). This CDR3 comprises 13 residues. The CDR3 here is CATSISGQTEAFF. The CDR3 region has the DNA TGTGCCACCAGCATTTCCGGACAGACCGAAGCTTTCTTT.

The chain uses TRBV7-2 and TRBJ1-5; D might be TRBD1 (6 bases). Trimming removed 0 bases at V and 1 base at J, with 10 bases between. The CDR3 sequence is 16 residues long. Germline CDR1 is SGHTA and CDR2 is FQGNSA. CDR3 bases: TGTGCCAGCAGCTTAGCGTGGCAGGGGAGCAATCAGCCCCAGCATTTT. Amino acids: CASSLAWQGSNQPQHF.

A single count supports this clone. The chain joins TRBV7-2 to TRBJ1-2, with 7 positions matching TRBD1. J was trimmed by 2 bases and V by 5 bases; bases with no gene match: 2. The germline CDR1 and CDR2 sequences are SGHTA and FQGNSA. The CDR3 is 13 amino acids. For the CDR3, the DNA is TGTGCCAGCAGCGCGGGACAGAACTATGGCTACACCTTC. It codes for CASSAGQNYGYTF. Full variable domain (missing parts from reference TRBV7-2 and TRBJ1-2): GAGVSQSPSNKVTEKGKDVELRCDPISGHTALYWYRQSLGQGLEFLIYFQGNSAPDKSGLPSDRFSAERTGGSVSTLTIQRTQQEDSAVYLCASSAGQNYGYTFGSGTRLTVV.

The chain links TRBV3-1 (or the pseudogene TRBV3-2) to TRBJ2-7; D is possibly TRBD2 (6 bases). The CDR3 totals 12 residues. V was trimmed by 4 bases and J by 3 bases, leaving 7 bases between them. Germline-derived CDR1 and CDR2 are LGHDT and YNNKEL (reference sequence). The CDR3 region is CASSPGSYEQYF. CDR3 bases: TGTGCCAGCAGCCCCGGGAGCTACGAGCAGTACTTC.

The rearrangement links TRBV18 to TRBJ1-1; D is unresolved. Germline CDR1 KGHSH, CDR2 LQKENI. Trimming left V 4 bases short and J 0 bases short, with 12 bases between. This CDR3 is built from 15 residues. As DNA, the CDR3 is TGTGCCAGCTCACTACCGGGGTTAATGAACACTGAAGCTTTCTTT. The encoded protein is CASSLPGLMNTEAFF.

The genes are TRBV9 and TRBJ2-1; 7 bases agree with TRBD2. The CDR3 covers 14 residues. Germline V gives CDR1 SGDLS, CDR2 YYNGEE. The V segment lost 7 bases and the J segment 4 bases; nucleotides outside the gene matches: 8. DNA of the CDR3: TGTGCCAGCGGGGAGGGAGCTTCTTACAATGAGCAGTTCTTC. Amino acids: CASGEGASYNEQFF.

This sequence joins TRBV14 and TRBJ1-2; 8 nucleotides agree with TRBD1. The CDR3 runs to 16 residues. Germline-derived CDR1 and CDR2 are SGHDN and FVKESK. The V segment lost 4 bases and the J segment 4 bases; nucleotides outside the gene matches: 11. The DNA of the CDR3 is TGTGCCAGCAGCCCGATACCGGGGACAGGCTCCTATGGCTACACCTTC. This translates into CASSPIPGTGSYGYTF.

This chain links TRBV30 with TRBJ1-4; no firm D call. The V end was cut by 1 base, the J end by 2 bases, with 14 bases between. Germline CDR1 reads GTSNPN; CDR2 reads SVGIG (reference sequence). CDR3 length: 16 residues. The CDR3 nucleotides are TGTGCCTGGAGTGCAGTAGGGAGAGGGACTAATGAAAAACTGTTTTTT. This sequence encodes CAWSAVGRGTNEKLFF. Full variable domain (rest looked up from reference TRBV30 and TRBJ1-4): SQTIHQWPATLVQPVGSPLSLECTVEGTSNPNLYWYRQAAGRGLQLLFYSVGIGQISSEVPQNLSASRPQDRQFILSSKKLLLSDSGFYLCAWSAVGRGTNEKLFFGSGTQLSVL.

The chain combines TRBV10-3 with TRBJ2-7; TRBD1 agrees at 7 bases. Germline V CDR1 and CDR2: ENHRY, SYGVKD. The CDR3 spans 14 residues. V shed 4 bases, J shed 3 bases, and the junction held 6 bases outside the gene matches. The CDR3 DNA sequence: TGTGCCATCAGTGTCGACAGGGACCTCTACGAGCAGTACTTC. This gives the protein CAISVDRDLYEQYF.